This record concerns one T cell receptor (beta chain) sequence. What it binds is not known. TCRdb's copy holds only in-frame clones and misses some; the assay was immunoSEQ multiplex PCR. Of some 12,000 clones listed, nearly 90% were seen once; the top ten hold about 2.5%. V lost 1 base to trimming and J lost 14 bases, with 11 bases between them. The CDR3 sequence is 12 residues long. CDR1 and CDR2 (germline): MNHNS, SASEGT. This sample was taken from a study of chemoradiotherapy in HPV16-positive cancers. General study findings and limits: Better recurrence-free survival went with HPV-responsive T-cell expansion in HPV16-positive patients. Candidate HPV-specific clones and E7-related TCR motifs grew in tumor during treatment. Only a couple of HPV16-positive patients supplied the functional HPV-specificity definition.

The clonotype originates from a human donor with HPV-associated anogenital cancer. Sampling was done from a patient who underwent chemoradiotherapy. The chain joins TRBV6-1 to TRBJ1-4; no definite D call. Here the CDR3 DNA reads TGTGCCAGCAGTGAAGTTGGAAGGTTCCTGTTTTTT. Residues: CASSEVGRFLFF.